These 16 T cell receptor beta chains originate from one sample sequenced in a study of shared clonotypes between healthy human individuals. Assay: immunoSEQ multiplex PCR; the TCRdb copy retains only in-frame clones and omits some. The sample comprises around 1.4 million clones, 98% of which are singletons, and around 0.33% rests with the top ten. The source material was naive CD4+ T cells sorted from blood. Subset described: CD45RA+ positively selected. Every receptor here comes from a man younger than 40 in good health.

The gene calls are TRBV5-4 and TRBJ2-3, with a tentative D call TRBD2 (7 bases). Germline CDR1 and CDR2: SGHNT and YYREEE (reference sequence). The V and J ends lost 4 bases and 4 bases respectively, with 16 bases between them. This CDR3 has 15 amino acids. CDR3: CASSQPGGLSDTQYF. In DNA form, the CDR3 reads TGTGCCAGCAGCCAGCCCGGGGGGCTTTCAGATACGCAGTATTTT.

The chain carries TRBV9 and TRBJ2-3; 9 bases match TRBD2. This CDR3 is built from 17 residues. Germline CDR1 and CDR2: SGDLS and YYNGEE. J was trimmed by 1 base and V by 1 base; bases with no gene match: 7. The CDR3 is CASSVTWLAGRTDTQYF. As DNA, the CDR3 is TGTGCCAGCAGCGTAACTTGGCTAGCGGGACGCACAGATACGCAGTATTTT.

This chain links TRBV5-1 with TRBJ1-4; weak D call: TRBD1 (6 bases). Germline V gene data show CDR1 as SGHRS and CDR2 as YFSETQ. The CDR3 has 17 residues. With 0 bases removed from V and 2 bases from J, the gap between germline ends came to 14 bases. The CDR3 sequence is CASSLDGRGSTNEKLFF. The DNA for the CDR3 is TGCGCCAGCAGCTTGGATGGCAGGGGTTCGACTAATGAAAAACTGTTTTTT.

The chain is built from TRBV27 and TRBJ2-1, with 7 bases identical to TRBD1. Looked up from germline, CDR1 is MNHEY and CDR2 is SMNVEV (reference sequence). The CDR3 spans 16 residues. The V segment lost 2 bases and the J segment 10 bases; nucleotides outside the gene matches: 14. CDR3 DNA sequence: TGTGCCAGCAGTTTACTTGACAGGGCTATCAAGATAGAGCAGTTCTTC. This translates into CASSLLDRAIKIEQFF.

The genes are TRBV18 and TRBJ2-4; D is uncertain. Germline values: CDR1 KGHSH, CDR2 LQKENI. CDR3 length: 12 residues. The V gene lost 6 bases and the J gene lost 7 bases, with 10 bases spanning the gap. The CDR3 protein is CASSLDFNIQYF. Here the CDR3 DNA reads TGTGCCAGCTCCTTAGATTTTAACATTCAGTACTTC. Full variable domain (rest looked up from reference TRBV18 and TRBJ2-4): NAGVMQNPRHLVRRRGQEARLRCSPMKGHSHVYWYRQLPEEGLKFMVYLQKENIIDESGMPKERFSAEFPKEGPSILRIQQVVRGDSAAYFCASSLDFNIQYFGAGTRLSVL.

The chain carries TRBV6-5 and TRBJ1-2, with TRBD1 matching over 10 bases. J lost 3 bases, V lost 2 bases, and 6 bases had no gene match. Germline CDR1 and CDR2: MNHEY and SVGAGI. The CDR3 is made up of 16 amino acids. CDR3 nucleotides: TGTGCCAGCAGTTACCCCGGCGGACAGGGGGACTATGGCTACACCTTC. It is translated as CASSYPGGQGDYGYTF.

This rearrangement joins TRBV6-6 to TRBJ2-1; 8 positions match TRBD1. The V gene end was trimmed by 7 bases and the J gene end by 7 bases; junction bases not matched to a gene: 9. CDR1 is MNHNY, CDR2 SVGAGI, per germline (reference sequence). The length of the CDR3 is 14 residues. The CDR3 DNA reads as TGTGCCAGCAATTCATTTCAGGGGGCAAATGAGCAGTTCTTC. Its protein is CASNSFQGANEQFF.

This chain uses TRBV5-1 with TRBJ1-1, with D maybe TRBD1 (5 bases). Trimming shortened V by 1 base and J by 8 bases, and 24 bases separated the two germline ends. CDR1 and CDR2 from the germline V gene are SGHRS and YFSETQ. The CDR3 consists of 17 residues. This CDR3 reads CASSLMMSGARGMEAFF. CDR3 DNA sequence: TGCGCCAGCAGCTTGATGATGTCAGGAGCCCGGGGGATGGAAGCTTTCTTT.

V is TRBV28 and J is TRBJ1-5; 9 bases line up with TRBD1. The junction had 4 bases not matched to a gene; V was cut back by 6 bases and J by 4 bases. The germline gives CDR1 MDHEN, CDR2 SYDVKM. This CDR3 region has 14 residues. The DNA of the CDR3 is TGTGCCAGCAGCGAGGACAGGGGTAATCAGCCCCAGCATTTT. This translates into CASSEDRGNQPQHF.

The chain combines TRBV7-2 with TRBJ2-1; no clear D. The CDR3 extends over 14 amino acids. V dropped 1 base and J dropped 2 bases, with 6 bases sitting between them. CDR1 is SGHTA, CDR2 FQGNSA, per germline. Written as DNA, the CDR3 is TGTGCCAGCAGCTTAGGGGTCACCTACAATGAGCAGTTCTTC. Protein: CASSLGVTYNEQFF.

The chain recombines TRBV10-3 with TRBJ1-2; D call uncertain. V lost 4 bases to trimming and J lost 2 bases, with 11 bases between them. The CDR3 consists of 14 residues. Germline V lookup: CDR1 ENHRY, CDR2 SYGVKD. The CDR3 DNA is TGTGCCATCAGTGGATCCACGACGAACTATGGCTACACCTTC. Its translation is CAISGSTTNYGYTF.

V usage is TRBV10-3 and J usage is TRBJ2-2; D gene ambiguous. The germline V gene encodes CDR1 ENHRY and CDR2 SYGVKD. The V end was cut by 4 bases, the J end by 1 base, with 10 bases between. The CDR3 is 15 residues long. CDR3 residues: CAISGQSRNTGELFF. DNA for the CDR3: TGTGCCATCAGTGGACAATCCAGGAACACCGGGGAGCTGTTTTTT.

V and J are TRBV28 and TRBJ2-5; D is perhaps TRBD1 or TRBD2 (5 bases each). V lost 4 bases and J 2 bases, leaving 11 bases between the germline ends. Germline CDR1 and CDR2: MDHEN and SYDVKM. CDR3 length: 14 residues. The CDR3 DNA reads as TGTGCCAGCAGTTACTACAGGAGGCAAGAGACCCAGTACTTC. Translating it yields CASSYYRRQETQYF.

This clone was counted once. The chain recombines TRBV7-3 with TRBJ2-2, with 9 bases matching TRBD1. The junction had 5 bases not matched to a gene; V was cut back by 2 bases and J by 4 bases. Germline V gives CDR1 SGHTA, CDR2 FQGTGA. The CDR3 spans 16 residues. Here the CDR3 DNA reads TGTGCCAGCAGCTTAGATCCGACAGGGGGCACCGGGGAGCTGTTTTTT. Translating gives CASSLDPTGGTGELFF.

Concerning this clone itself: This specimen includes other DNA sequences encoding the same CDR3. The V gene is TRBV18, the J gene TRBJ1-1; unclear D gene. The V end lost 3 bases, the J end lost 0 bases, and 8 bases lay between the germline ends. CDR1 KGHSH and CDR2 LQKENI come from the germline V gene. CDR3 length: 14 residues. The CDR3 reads CASSPEIMNTEAFF. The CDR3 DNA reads TGTGCCAGCTCACCGGAGATTATGAACACTGAAGCTTTCTTT.

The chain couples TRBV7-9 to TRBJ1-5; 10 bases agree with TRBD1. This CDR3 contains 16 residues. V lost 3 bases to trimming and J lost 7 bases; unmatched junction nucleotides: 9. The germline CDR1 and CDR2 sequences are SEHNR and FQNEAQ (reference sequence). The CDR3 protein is CASSFGTGDRGQPQHF. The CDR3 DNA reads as TGTGCCAGCAGCTTCGGGACAGGGGACAGAGGGCAGCCCCAGCATTTT.